This passage covers 18 T cell receptor beta chains from one sample sequenced in a study of blood T cell repertoires in COVID-19. Sequenced by immunoSEQ multiplex PCR; TCRdb stores in-frame clones only, minus some. The sample comprises some 260,000 clones, approximately 80% of which are singletons, and roughly 4% rests with the top ten. Source material: peripheral blood. These receptors were taken from a woman aged 40 to 49 with active or convalescent COVID-19.

The rearrangement uses TRBV25-1 and TRBJ2-3; D is perhaps TRBD1 (5 bases). The germline CDR1 and CDR2 sequences are MGHDK and SYGVNS. The CDR3 contains 13 residues. V was trimmed by 6 bases and J by 4 bases, leaving 11 bases between them. Here the CDR3 reads CASSPGSADTQYF. Written as DNA, the CDR3 is TGTGCCAGCAGCCCAGGGTCTGCAGATACGCAGTATTTT.

This clone was observed a handful of times. This chain connects TRBV7-6 to TRBJ2-1, with TRBD1 identical over 9 bases. CDR1 is SGHVS, CDR2 FNYEAQ, per germline. The CDR3 spans 17 residues. Trimming cost V 5 bases and J 4 bases; bases outside gene matches: 12. CDR3 nucleotides: TGTGCCAGCAGCCGCTATGAGGGGACAGGGACTTACAATGAGCAGTTCTTC. Protein: CASSRYEGTGTYNEQFF.

This clone was observed a few times. The chain recombines TRBV18 with TRBJ2-7; 10 nucleotides match TRBD2. Trimming took 3 bases from V and 1 from J; bases not matched to a gene: 9. This CDR3 spans 17 amino acids. The germline CDR1 and CDR2 sequences are KGHSH and LQKENI. DNA for the CDR3: TGTGCCAGCTCACCGTCTGCTAGCGGGGGCCATTCCTACGAGCAGTACGTC. Its translation is CASSPSASGGHSYEQYV.

This chain joins TRBV28 and TRBJ1-5; a possible D gene is TRBD1 (6 bases). Trimming shortened V by 3 bases and J by 9 bases, and 12 bases separated the two germline ends. The CDR3 is 13 residues long. In germline, CDR1 is MDHEN, CDR2 SYDVKM. CDR3 residues: CASSFHRVAPQHF. CDR3 coding DNA: TGTGCCAGCAGTTTCCACAGGGTAGCGCCCCAGCATTTT.

The chain uses TRBV27 and TRBJ1-2; 8 positions match TRBD1. Germline V lookup: CDR1 MNHEY, CDR2 SMNVEV (reference sequence). J gave up 2 bases and V 4 bases, and 9 bases lay outside the gene matches. The CDR3 sequence is 16 residues long. The CDR3, as DNA: TGTGCCAGCAGTTCGGCAGGGGGCAAAGGGAACTATGGCTACACCTTC. It specifies CASSSAGGKGNYGYTF.

This clone came up a few times. The chain couples TRBV18 to TRBJ1-2; D is uncertain. This CDR3 has 17 residues. Germline assignment: CDR1 KGHSH and CDR2 LQKENI. Trimming pared 0 bases from V and 1 base from J, leaving 15 bases between. The CDR3 sequence: CASSPPLLTAFNYGYTF. DNA for the CDR3: TGTGCCAGCTCACCACCACTTCTAACAGCTTTTAACTATGGCTACACCTTC.

The chain couples TRBV2 to TRBJ2-1; TRBD2 matches at 11 bases. The junction had 4 bases not matched to a gene; V was cut back by 3 bases and J by 6 bases. CDR1 is SNHLY, CDR2 FYNNEI, per germline. The CDR3 spans 15 residues. The CDR3 DNA reads TGTGCCAGCAGTGATAGCGGGGGGGGTGGCAATGAGCAGTTCTTC. Its protein is CASSDSGGGGNEQFF.

This chain uses TRBV9 with TRBJ2-7; 7 positions match TRBD2. CDR1 is SGDLS, CDR2 YYNGEE, per germline. Trimming cost V 0 bases and J 4 bases; bases outside gene matches: 4. This CDR3 contains 14 residues. CDR3 loop: CASSVGGGAYEQYF. Here the CDR3 DNA reads TGTGCCAGCAGCGTAGGGGGAGGGGCATACGAGCAGTACTTC.

The chain has TRBV11-2 and TRBJ2-5; 11 bases are shared with TRBD1. Germline CDR1 SGHAT, CDR2 FQNNGV. V was pared by 5 bases and J by 3 bases, with 8 bases of the junction left unmatched. This CDR3 contains 16 residues. The CDR3 DNA reads as TGTGCCAGCAGCCGCAGGACAGGGGGCGCGGAAGAGACCCAGTACTTC. Translating gives CASSRRTGGAEETQYF.

The chain employs TRBV19 and TRBJ1-2, with TRBD1 identical over 10 bases. The CDR3 has 15 amino acids. Germline lookup yields CDR1 LNHDA and CDR2 SQIVND (reference sequence). V dropped 5 bases and J dropped 2; count of bases not matched to a gene: 5. The CDR3 coding sequence is TGTGCCAGTAGTTCCTGGACAGGGGGGAACTATGGCTACACCTTC. Translated, it gives CASSSWTGGNYGYTF.

CDR3 nucleotide sequence: TGTGCCAGCAGTGAGACAGGGGGCAGTCAGCCCCAGCATTTT. Translated: CASSETGGSQPQHF. The V and J genes are TRBV6-1 and TRBJ1-5; TRBD1 aligns across 10 bases. V dropped 3 bases and J dropped 6; count of bases not matched to a gene: 2. The CDR3 runs 14 residues. CDR1 and CDR2 (germline): MNHNS, SASEGT.

The chain links TRBV3-1 (or the pseudogene TRBV3-2) to TRBJ2-1; D perhaps matches TRBD2 (5 bases). The CDR3 extends over 12 amino acids. Germline CDR1 reads LGHDT; CDR2 reads YNNKEL (reference sequence). The V end lost 5 bases, the J end lost 9 bases, and 11 bases lay between the germline ends. CDR3 region: CASSTLAAEQFF. The CDR3 bases are TGTGCCAGCAGCACCCTAGCCGCTGAGCAGTTCTTC.

The chain has TRBV30 and TRBJ2-1; D call uncertain. This CDR3 region has 12 residues. Germline V gene data show CDR1 as GTSNPN and CDR2 as SVGIG (reference sequence). V shed 2 bases and J shed 4 bases, with 6 bases lying between them. Here the CDR3 reads CAWSPRYNEQFF. The CDR3, as DNA: TGTGCCTGGAGTCCTAGATACAATGAGCAGTTCTTC.

The chain joins TRBV6-6 to TRBJ1-1, with TRBD1 matching 8 bases. CDR1 is MNHNY and CDR2 is SVGAGI in the germline V gene (reference sequence). The V segment lost 2 bases and the J segment 4 bases; nucleotides outside the gene matches: 3. The CDR3 totals 14 residues. Written as DNA, the CDR3 is TGTGCCAGCAGTTACCTACAGGGGGGCACTGAAGCTTTCTTT. Encoded protein: CASSYLQGGTEAFF.

The chain links TRBV3-1 (or the pseudogene TRBV3-2) to TRBJ2-1; 8 bases map to TRBD2. The junction had 11 bases not matched to a gene; V was cut back by 3 bases and J by 4 bases. Germline loops: CDR1 LGHDT, CDR2 YNNKEL (reference sequence). The CDR3 loop spans 17 amino acids. CDR3 nucleotides: TGTGCCAGCAGCCAGTCGGGAACGGGGGGGGCGTACAATGAGCAGTTCTTC. Protein: CASSQSGTGGAYNEQFF.

This rearrangement joins TRBV5-8 to TRBJ2-1, with TRBD2 matching 8 bases. Germline V gene lookup returns CDR1 SGHTS and CDR2 YDEGEE. V lost 4 bases and J lost 5; bases outside the gene matches: 5. This CDR3 comprises 14 residues. The CDR3 protein is CASSQGLGDNEQFF. The CDR3 bases are TGTGCCAGCAGCCAGGGACTAGGGGACAATGAGCAGTTCTTC.

This sequence joins TRBV10-3 and TRBJ2-7; possibly TRBD1 for D (6 bases). Germline CDR1 reads ENHRY; CDR2 reads SYGVKD. This CDR3 is 11 amino acids long. Trimming shortened V by 10 bases and J by 1 base, and 8 bases separated the two germline ends. CDR3 nucleotide sequence: TGTGCCACCGGACAGTCCTACGAGCAGTACTTC. This encodes CATGQSYEQYF.

This clone has more than one count but fewer than ten. J is TRBJ2-7 and V is TRBV29-1; 9 bases match TRBD1. This CDR3 has 12 amino acids. Germline CDR1 SQVTM, CDR2 ANQGSEA. The J segment lost 5 bases and the V segment lost 5 bases, leaving 4 bases of the junction unmatched. CDR3: CSVKTGGNEQYV. The CDR3, as DNA: TGCAGCGTTAAAACAGGGGGCAACGAGCAGTACGTC.